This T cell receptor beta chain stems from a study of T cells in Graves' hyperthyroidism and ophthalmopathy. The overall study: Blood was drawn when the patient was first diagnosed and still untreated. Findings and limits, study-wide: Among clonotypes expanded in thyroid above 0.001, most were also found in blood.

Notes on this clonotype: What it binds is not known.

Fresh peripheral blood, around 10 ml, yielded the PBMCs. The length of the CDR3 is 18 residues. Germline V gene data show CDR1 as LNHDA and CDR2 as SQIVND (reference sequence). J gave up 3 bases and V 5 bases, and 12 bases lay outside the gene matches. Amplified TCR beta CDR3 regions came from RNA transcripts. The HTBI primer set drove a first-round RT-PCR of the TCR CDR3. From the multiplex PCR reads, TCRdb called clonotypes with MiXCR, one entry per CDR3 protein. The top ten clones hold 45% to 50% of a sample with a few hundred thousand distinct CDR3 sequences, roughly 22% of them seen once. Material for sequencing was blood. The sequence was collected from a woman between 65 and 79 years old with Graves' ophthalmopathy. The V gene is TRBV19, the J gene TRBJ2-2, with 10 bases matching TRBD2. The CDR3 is CASSDGGRSGRHTGELFF. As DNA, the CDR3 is TGTGCCAGTAGTGACGGAGGGCGTAGCGGGAGGCACACCGGGGAGCTGTTTTTT.